These 30 T cell receptor beta chains share one sample of origin, sequenced in a study of CD8+CD57+ T cells in acquired aplastic anemia. All sequencing subjects had displayed CD8+CD57+ cell expansion on flow cytometry. TCR beta VDJ and CDR3 profiling used genomic DNA as template. MiXCR, run by TCRdb on the reads, gives a single entry per CDR3 protein. The data show 130,000 or so distinct CDR3 sequences, over 30% seen once. Specimen: sorted CD4+, CD8+, or CD8+CD57+ T cells (not recorded which) from PBMCs. Source of these receptors: a human donor with aplastic anemia.

On this clonotype: Relative to the germline gene, one junction end is altered; a read error may explain this. The chain employs TRBV15 and TRBJ1-4; a possible D gene is TRBD1 (6 bases). The length of the CDR3 is 12 residues. Looked up from germline, CDR1 is LNHNV and CDR2 is YYDKDF (reference sequence). The CDR3 nucleotides read TGTGCCACCGGCAGGGGTACCGAAAAACTGTTTTTT. The encoded protein is CATGRGTEKLFF.

This clonotype has only a few counts. This rearrangement joins TRBV28 to TRBJ2-2; 8 bases line up with TRBD2. The V gene end was trimmed by 3 bases and the J gene end by 3 bases; junction bases not matched to a gene: 3. Germline loops: CDR1 MDHEN, CDR2 SYDVKM. The length of the CDR3 is 15 residues. The CDR3 DNA is TGTGCCAGCAGTTTTACTAGCGGATACACCGGGGAGCTGTTTTTT. Its protein is CASSFTSGYTGELFF.

This clonotype has at least ten counts. The chain is built from TRBV3-1 and TRBJ2-3; 11 nucleotides agree with TRBD1. Per the germline V gene, CDR1 is LGHDT and CDR2 is YNNKEL (reference sequence). CDR3 length: 16 amino acids. The ends lost 3 bases at V and 4 bases at J; junction bases unmatched: 6. CDR3 protein: CASSHRDRGLADTQYF. The DNA for the CDR3 is TGTGCCAGCAGCCATCGGGACAGGGGGTTGGCAGATACGCAGTATTTT.

This clonotype was seen many times. V and J are TRBV15 and TRBJ2-1; 10 nucleotides match TRBD1. Losses at the gene ends were 8 bases for V and 9 bases for J; bases not matched to a gene: 10. The CDR3 sequence is 14 residues long. Germline loops: CDR1 LNHNV, CDR2 YYDKDF (reference sequence). CDR3 sequence: CATARDRGIREQFF. The CDR3 DNA reads as TGTGCCACCGCCCGGGACAGGGGTATTCGTGAGCAGTTCTTC.

Comment on this clonotype: A much larger clonotype is one base distant, so this may be a read error. The V call is TRBV19, the J call TRBJ2-1; a possible D gene is TRBD2 (7 bases). V was cut by 5 bases and J by 0 bases, with 17 bases left in between. This CDR3 comprises 17 residues. Germline CDR1 and CDR2: LNHDA and SQIVND (reference sequence). The CDR3 region has the DNA TGTGCCAGTAGTGTAAGGTCGGGGGGCAGCTCCTACAATGAGCAGTTCTTC. This gives the protein CASSVRSGGSSYNEQFF.

Remarks on this clonotype: A clone one base away is much larger, so this may be a read error. V usage is TRBV5-5 and J usage is TRBJ1-1; 7 nucleotides align to TRBD1. The CDR3 has 15 amino acids. Germline V gene sequence: CDR1 SGHKS, CDR2 YYEKEE (reference sequence). CDR3 region: CASSFSGTANTEALF. As DNA, the CDR3 is TGTGCCAGCAGCTTCTCCGGGACAGCGAACACTGAAGCTCTCTTT.

The sample holds many counts of this clonotype. This chain joins TRBV20-1 and TRBJ1-4; D gene uncertain. V gave up 8 bases and J gave up 8 bases, with 21 bases separating them. Germline loops: CDR1 DFQATT, CDR2 SNEGSKA (reference sequence). The CDR3 has 14 residues. CDR3 in amino acids: CSSWGAVKGEKLFF. Written as DNA, the CDR3 is TGCAGTTCCTGGGGTGCCGTGAAAGGGGAAAAACTGTTTTTT.

The genes are TRBV20-1 and TRBJ2-3; no clear D gene. V was trimmed by 3 bases and J by 6 bases, leaving 10 bases between them. Germline assignment: CDR1 DFQATT and CDR2 SNEGSKA (reference sequence). The CDR3 covers 12 residues. In DNA, the CDR3 is TGCAGTGCTAGTAGGCCCATGGATACGCAGTATTTT. It yields the protein CSASRPMDTQYF.

This clonotype appeared many times. The chain couples TRBV7-9 to TRBJ2-7, with D possibly being TRBD1 (6 bases). The CDR3 contains 15 residues. From germline, CDR1 is SEHNR and CDR2 FQNEAQ (reference sequence). V lost 5 bases, J lost 0 bases, and 14 bases lay in between. As DNA, the CDR3 is TGTGCCAGCAGCATCTCACAGGGCTACTCCTACGAGCAGTACTTC. Translation: CASSISQGYSYEQYF.

Concerning this clonotype itself: A clone one base away is much larger, so this may be a read error. The chain carries TRBV10-3 and TRBJ1-1; 8 bases agree with TRBD1. The junction had 8 bases not matched to a gene; V was cut back by 6 bases and J by 5 bases. Per germline, CDR1 ENHRY and CDR2 SYGVKD. This CDR3 has 14 amino acids. The CDR3 sequence is CAISRGQGSTEAFF. Here the CDR3 DNA reads TGTGCCATCAGCAGAGGACAGGGATCAACTGAAGCTTTCTTT.

Of note for this clonotype: This clone may be a read error of a much larger clone one base away. The chain couples TRBV20-1 to TRBJ1-3; D is ambiguous. Germline CDR1 and CDR2: DFQATT and SNEGSKA (reference sequence). The CDR3 contains 14 residues. The CDR3 here is CGAASVRTSWTIYF. CDR3 sequence (DNA): TGCGGTGCCGCTAGTGTCCGAACAAGTTGGACCATATATTTT.

This clonotype was observed at least ten times. The rearrangement links TRBV7-8 to TRBJ1-2; D is perhaps TRBD1 (5 bases). The CDR3 spans 14 residues. With 1 base removed from V and 8 bases from J, the gap between germline ends came to 14 bases. Germline V gene sequence: CDR1 SGHVS, CDR2 FQNEAQ. DNA of the CDR3: TGTGCCAGCAGCTTAGACCAGGGTTTGTGGGGCTACACCTTC. This codes for CASSLDQGLWGYTF. Combining the CDR3 with reference TRBV7-8 and TRBJ1-2 gives the whole variable domain GAGVSQSPRYKVAKRGQDVALRCDPISGHVSLFWYQQALGQGPEFLTYFQNEAQLDKSGLPSDRFFAERPEGSVSTLKIQRTQQEDSAVYLCASSLDQGLWGYTFGSGTRLTVV.

This clonotype was recorded at least ten times. The V call is TRBV19, the J call TRBJ2-6; the D gene is possibly TRBD1 (7 bases). The CDR3 runs 18 residues. V was clipped by 6 bases and J by 3 bases, with 21 bases between them. CDR1 is LNHDA, CDR2 SQIVND, per germline (reference sequence). As DNA, the CDR3 is TGTGCCAGTAGGGGGTCCGGGAGAGGGGGCAGTGGGGCCAACGTCCTGACTTTC. Translating gives CASRGSGRGGSGANVLTF.

This clonotype was recorded many times. V usage is TRBV5-1 and J usage is TRBJ2-7; 8 bases agree with TRBD2. Per the germline V gene, CDR1 is SGHRS and CDR2 is YFSETQ. V dropped 0 bases and J dropped 3; count of bases not matched to a gene: 8. There are 16 residues in the CDR3. CDR3 nucleotides: TGCGCCAGCAGCTTGGGATTGCGGGGGGACTACTACGAGCAGTACTTC. Protein sequence: CASSLGLRGDYYEQYF.

This clonotype was observed at least ten times. This chain joins TRBV5-1 and TRBJ2-2, with D perhaps TRBD2 (5 bases). V was trimmed by 4 bases and J by 6 bases, leaving 10 bases between them. The CDR3 totals 13 residues. Per germline, CDR1 SGHRS and CDR2 YFSETQ. The CDR3 region is CASSRDYPGELFF. The CDR3 nucleotides are TGCGCCAGCAGCAGAGACTACCCCGGGGAGCTGTTTTTT.

This clonotype was found a few times. This chain connects TRBV6-1 to TRBJ2-2, with 7 bases that match TRBD2. This CDR3 is built from 16 residues. J gave up 1 base and V 6 bases, and 8 bases lay outside the gene matches. CDR1 is MNHNS, CDR2 SASEGT, per germline. The CDR3 DNA reads as TGTGCCAGCAGCCTCGTCGGGGGGAGGAACACCGGGGAGCTGTTTTTT. Its translation is CASSLVGGRNTGELFF.

This clonotype was seen many times. V and J are TRBV12-3 or TRBV12-4 and TRBJ2-5; D might be TRBD2 (7 bases). The CDR3 is 15 amino acids. With 2 bases removed from V and 6 bases from J, the gap between germline ends came to 16 bases. CDR3 amino acids: CASSLQLRGLKTQYF. DNA for the CDR3: TGTGCCAGCAGTTTACAATTGCGGGGGCTGAAGACCCAGTACTTC.

Ten or more counts support this clonotype. V usage is TRBV4-2 and J usage is TRBJ2-3; D is ambiguous. The CDR3 runs 15 residues. V lost 4 bases and J 0 bases, leaving 11 bases between the germline ends. CDR1 LGHNA and CDR2 YNFKEQ come from the germline V gene. The CDR3 protein is CASSRWADSTDTQYF. Written as DNA, the CDR3 is TGTGCCAGCAGCCGGTGGGCGGACAGCACAGATACGCAGTATTTT.

This clonotype has at least ten counts. The V call is TRBV6-1, the J call TRBJ2-5; D is perhaps TRBD1 or TRBD2 (5 bases each). CDR1 and CDR2 (germline): MNHNS, SASEGT. CDR3 size: 13 residues. V lost 8 bases and J 4 bases, leaving 14 bases between the germline ends. CDR3 coding DNA: TGTGCCAGCCAGGGACGTCGCGGAGAGACCCAGTACTTC. Translating gives CASQGRRGETQYF.

This chain uses TRBV7-9 with TRBJ2-2; D ambiguous. V lost 5 bases to trimming and J lost 9 bases, with 13 bases between them. Germline V gives CDR1 SEHNR, CDR2 FQNEAQ (reference sequence). This CDR3 contains 13 residues. In DNA form, the CDR3 reads TGTGCCAGCAGCCCCCCAGACGAAAGGGAGCTGTTTTTT. Its protein is CASSPPDERELFF. Filled out from reference TRBV7-9 and TRBJ2-2, the complete variable domain reads DTGVSQNPRHKITKRGQNVTFRCDPISEHNRLYWYRQTLGQGPEFLTYFQNEAQLEKSRLLSDRFSAERPKGSFSTLEIQRTEQGDSAMYLCASSPPDERELFFGEGSRLTVL.

The V and J genes are TRBV7-6 and TRBJ2-1; 7 nucleotides line up with TRBD2. The CDR3 covers 13 residues. J gave up 4 bases and V 5 bases, and 2 bases lay outside the gene matches. The germline CDR1 and CDR2 sequences are SGHVS and FNYEAQ. The CDR3 coding sequence is TGTGCCAGCAGCGCAGCGGGGTACAATGAGCAGTTCTTC. It specifies CASSAAGYNEQFF.

This clonotype was detected many times. The gene calls are TRBV7-2 and TRBJ2-7; 14 bases match TRBD2. The V gene end was trimmed by 1 base and the J gene end by 3 bases; junction bases not matched to a gene: 2. The CDR3 extends over 16 amino acids. Germline V lookup: CDR1 SGHTA, CDR2 FQGNSA. The CDR3 sequence is CASSLGGTSGGYEQYF. The CDR3 nucleotides are TGTGCCAGCAGCTTAGGGGGGACTAGCGGGGGCTACGAGCAGTACTTC.

The rearrangement joins TRBV7-3 to TRBJ2-1, with D possibly TRBD1 on 6 matching bases. Trimming removed 11 bases at V and 8 bases at J, with 16 bases between. Germline V gene sequence: CDR1 SGHTA, CDR2 FQGTGA. The CDR3 sequence is 12 residues long. In DNA, the CDR3 is TGTGCCTGGAGTGTACAGGGTCATGAGCAGTTCTTC. This encodes CAWSVQGHEQFF.

This clonotype was observed a single time. V gene TRBV30 combines with J gene TRBJ1-1; D ambiguous. Per the germline V gene, CDR1 is GTSNPN and CDR2 is SVGIG (reference sequence). With 1 base removed from V and 11 bases from J, the gap between germline ends came to 11 bases. This CDR3 contains 11 residues. This CDR3 reads CAWSAGLDAFF. The CDR3 nucleotides read TGTGCCTGGAGTGCGGGTTTGGATGCTTTCTTT.

The genes are TRBV6-1 and TRBJ2-1; TRBD1 matches 9 bases. The CDR3 covers 15 residues. Germline CDR1 MNHNS, CDR2 SASEGT. V was clipped by 5 bases and J by 7 bases; unmatched bases: 9. The CDR3: CASSRTGGPLNEQFF. DNA of the CDR3: TGTGCCAGCAGTCGAACAGGGGGCCCTTTGAATGAGCAGTTCTTC.

V is TRBV2 and J is TRBJ2-7, with D uncertain. V gave up 4 bases and J gave up 4 bases, with 11 bases separating them. This CDR3 is built from 13 residues. Germline V gene lookup returns CDR1 SNHLY and CDR2 FYNNEI. CDR3 loop: CASSVLQPYEQYF. CDR3 sequence (DNA): TGTGCCAGCAGTGTCTTGCAGCCTTACGAGCAGTACTTC.

This clonotype appeared many times. The chain couples TRBV4-3 to TRBJ1-3; a possible D gene is TRBD1 (5 bases). The CDR3 spans 18 residues. Trimming stripped 0 bases from V and 2 bases from J, with 17 bases between. Germline CDR1 is LGHNA and CDR2 is YSLEER. CDR3 sequence: CASSQDKAGSFTGNTIYF. CDR3 coding DNA: TGCGCCAGCAGCCAAGACAAGGCAGGGAGTTTTACTGGAAACACCATATATTTT.

The chain joins TRBV10-3 to TRBJ1-5; D is unresolved. The V and J ends lost 0 bases and 1 base respectively, with 10 bases between them. CDR1 is ENHRY and CDR2 is SYGVKD in the germline V gene. The CDR3 sequence is 16 residues long. The CDR3 reads CAISESGRGSNQPQHF. CDR3 nucleotides: TGTGCCATCAGTGAGTCCGGTCGGGGAAGCAATCAGCCCCAGCATTTT.

This clonotype has at least ten counts. The rearrangement uses TRBV27 and TRBJ2-7; D is perhaps TRBD1 or TRBD2 (5 bases each). CDR3 size: 13 residues. Germline loops: CDR1 MNHEY, CDR2 SMNVEV (reference sequence). Trimming pared 4 bases from V and 9 bases from J, leaving 16 bases between. The CDR3 region is CASSSRDGGGQYF. The CDR3 DNA sequence: TGTGCCAGCAGTTCCCGGGACGGAGGAGGGCAGTACTTC.

This clonotype was seen many times. This CDR3 reads CASSLRALETQYF. The CDR3 DNA reads TGTGCCAGCAGCTTACGGGCTCTCGAGACCCAGTACTTC. The V call is TRBV7-9, the J call TRBJ2-5; unclear D gene. Germline CDR1 reads SEHNR; CDR2 reads FQNEAQ (reference sequence). V was pared by 2 bases and J by 5 bases, with 9 bases between. The CDR3 contains 13 residues.